Listed below are T cell receptor beta chains from one sample, sequenced in a study of cytomegalovirus exposure and HLA in healthy donors. Measured with immunoSEQ multiplex PCR; TCRdb has only the in-frame clones, and not every one. The data contain just under 150,000 clones, roughly 89% of them singletons. The sequencing input was PBMCs. The receptors shown here come from a man aged 18 to 29 in good health and CMV-seropositive. The CDR3 runs from the conserved cysteine through the conserved F or W. The D gene is left open where the match is weak. Rows give clone size only sometimes, using once, few, many, or a class for an expanded clone.

TRBV9	TRBJ1-5	.	13	.	TGTGCCAGCAGCCCGGCGGACTACCAGCCCCAGCATTTT	CASSPADYQPQHF
TRBV7-2	TRBJ2-7	.	11	.	TGTGCCAGCAGCTTACTTAACGAGCAGTACTTC	CASSLLNEQYF
TRBV4-2	TRBJ1-1	.	15	.	TGTGCCAGCAGCCAAGAAGGACACCTAGGGACTGAAGCTTTCTTT	CASSQEGHLGTEAFF
TRBV25-1	TRBJ2-3	once	16	TRBD2	TGTGCCAGCAGTGATACTAGCGGGAGGTTTGCAGATACGCAGTATTTT	CASSDTSGRFADTQYF
TRBV18	TRBJ2-7	once	13	TRBD1	TGTGCCAGCTCACGGGGACAGGGGATCGAGCAGTACTTC	CASSRGQGIEQYF
TRBV5-1	TRBJ2-3	.	16	.	TGCGCCAGCAGCTTGGCCCCCCAGGCCGGGGCAGATACGCAGTATTTT	CASSLAPQAGADTQYF
TRBV28	TRBJ2-7	.	15	TRBD2	TGTGCCAGCAGTTCTGGGACTAGCTTGTCCTACGAGCAGTACTTC	CASSSGTSLSYEQYF
TRBV5-6	TRBJ2-7	.	12	TRBD2	TGTGCCAGCAGCTTCCTTAGCGGGGAGCAGTACTTC	CASSFLSGEQYF
TRBV2	TRBJ1-6	.	14	.	TGTGCCAGCAGCCCGGGACTCTATAATTCACCCCTCCACTTT	CASSPGLYNSPLHF
TRBV6-5	TRBJ2-2	.	12	.	TGTGCCAGCAGGAGTCGCACCGGGGAGCTGTTTTTT	CASRSRTGELFF
TRBV19	TRBJ2-7	.	16	.	TGTGCCAGTAGTATTCAGGGAGGAGCGGGCCCTCGAGAGCAGTACTTC	CASSIQGGAGPREQYF
TRBV9	TRBJ2-7	.	14	.	TGTGCCAGCAGCGTAGGAACAGTTGGCTACGAGCAGTACTTC	CASSVGTVGYEQYF
TRBV7-9	TRBJ2-5	.	12	.	TGTGCCGGTGGGCAGGTCCAAGAGACCCAGTACTTC	CAGGQVQETQYF
TRBV5-1	TRBJ1-1	once	15	TRBD1	TGCGCCAGCAGAATGGAGGGACAGGGTTACACTGAAGCTTTCTTT	CASRMEGQGYTEAFF
TRBV28	TRBJ2-3	once	14	.	TGTGCCAGCAGTTTCTACAGGGTTACGGATACGCAGTATTTT	CASSFYRVTDTQYF
TRBV5-1	TRBJ2-7	.	14	TRBD1	TGCGCCAGCAGCACTGGACAGGGGGCTTACGAGCAGTACTTC	CASSTGQGAYEQYF
TRBV28	TRBJ1-6	.	12	.	TGTGCCAGCATGCGGTATAACTCACCCCTCCACTTT	CASMRYNSPLHF
TRBV5-6	TRBJ2-1	.	13	.	TGTGCCAGCAGCTTCGGGAGCTACAATGAGCAGTTCTTC	CASSFGSYNEQFF
TRBV13	TRBJ1-1	once	16	TRBD1	TGTGCCAGCAGCTTACCATTCGGGACAGGGTTTACTGAAGCTTTCTTT	CASSLPFGTGFTEAFF
TRBV21-1	TRBJ2-1	once	17	.	TGTGCCAGCAGCCGAACATTGGGGGGACAGGTCTACAATGAGCAGTTCTTC	CASSRTLGGQVYNEQFF
TRBV15	TRBJ1-5	.	16	.	TGTGCCACCAGCTCCCTGGGAGCAATTAGCAATCAGCCCCAGCATTTT	CATSSLGAISNQPQHF
TRBV29-1	TRBJ2-7	.	11	.	TGCAGCGTGGTAAGGGGCGGCGAGCAGTACTTC	CSVVRGGEQYF
TRBV28	TRBJ2-7	.	13	TRBD1	TGTGCCAGTAAAGGGACAGTAGCCTACGAGCAGTACTTC	CASKGTVAYEQYF
TRBV7-6	TRBJ2-3	.	16	.	TGTGCCAGCAGCTTAGGAGGAGGGGAGAGTACAGATACGCAGTATTTT	CASSLGGGESTDTQYF
TRBV6-1	TRBJ1-5	.	15	.	TGTGCCAGCAGTGAAATAAGGACAGTCAATCAGCCCCAGCATTTT	CASSEIRTVNQPQHF
TRBV2	TRBJ1-2	.	17	.	TGTGCCAGCGGCGTTACAGGGACGGAGTGGCTAAACTATGGCTACACCTTC	CASGVTGTEWLNYGYTF
TRBV13	TRBJ2-3	once	15	TRBD2	TGTGCCAGCAGCTTAGGCAGCGGGAGTGGAGATACGCAGTATTTT	CASSLGSGSGDTQYF
TRBV5-1	TRBJ1-1	.	14	.	TGCGCCAGCAGCTTGGAAGAGGGTGCCACTGAAGCTTTCTTT	CASSLEEGATEAFF
TRBV9	TRBJ1-2	few	13	.	TGTGCCAGCAGCTACGACAGATACCATGGCTACACCTTC	CASSYDRYHGYTF
TRBV25-1	TRBJ1-2	few	11	.	TGTGCCAGCAGGAGGCGTTATGGCTACACCTTC	CASRRRYGYTF
TRBV4-1	TRBJ1-5	.	14	.	TGCGCCAGCAGCCACAAGGAAGGGGTCCAGCCCCAGCATTTT	CASSHKEGVQPQHF
TRBV5-4	TRBJ1-2	.	16	TRBD1	TGTGCCAGCAGCCCCGCCCCCATGGACAGGTTCTATGGCTACACCTTC	CASSPAPMDRFYGYTF
TRBV4-1	TRBJ1-2	.	14	.	TGCGCCAGCAGCCAAGGAAGGGGGTCCTATGGCTACACCTTC	CASSQGRGSYGYTF
TRBV5-4	TRBJ2-3	.	15	.	TGTGCCAGCAGCTTCGGGTCTCCTAGCCCAGATACGCAGTATTTT	CASSFGSPSPDTQYF
TRBV5-6	TRBJ2-7	.	13	TRBD1	TGTGCCAGCAGTTCGGGGACAGGGTTCGAGCAGTACTTC	CASSSGTGFEQYF
TRBV4-1	TRBJ1-1	once	14	.	TGCGCCAGCAGGCCCCCGACAGAGAACACTGAAGCTTTCTTT	CASRPPTENTEAFF
TRBV19	TRBJ1-1	.	15	.	TGTGCCAGTAGTACCCGGACGGACTCGAACACTGAAGCTTTCTTT	CASSTRTDSNTEAFF
TRBV6-1	TRBJ2-2	.	14	.	TGTGCCGCGGTACAGGGAACGAACACCGGGGAGCTGTTTTTT	CAAVQGTNTGELFF
TRBV5-1	TRBJ1-2	.	17	TRBD1	TGCGCCAGCAGCTTCAGGGGGCGCGAGGGATTTTCCTATGGCTACACCTTC	CASSFRGREGFSYGYTF
TRBV6-5	TRBJ1-1	.	14	.	TGTGCCAGCAGCCCACGGACAGTGAACACTGAAGCTTTCTTT	CASSPRTVNTEAFF
TRBV6-1	TRBJ2-1	.	14	TRBD1	TGTGCCAGCAGTAGAACAGGGGTAGGCAATGAGCAGTTCTTC	CASSRTGVGNEQFF
TRBV5-4	TRBJ1-6	.	14	.	TGTGCCAGCAGCCCGCGGACGGGAAATTCACCCCTCCACTTT	CASSPRTGNSPLHF
TRBV5-1	TRBJ2-5	.	12	.	TGCGCCAGCAGCTTGTATCGGGAGACCCAGTACTTC	CASSLYRETQYF
TRBV7-2	TRBJ1-4	once	12	.	TGTGCCAGCAGCTTAATCGGGGAAAAACTGTTTTTT	CASSLIGEKLFF
TRBV6-5	TRBJ1-5	.	13	.	TGTGCCAGCAGTTTCGGGGTTACCAGCCCCCAGCATTTT	CASSFGVTSPQHF
TRBV28	TRBJ1-1	.	15	TRBD1	TGTGCCAGCAGGCCATTAGGGGGCGGCCGCACTGAAGCTTTCTTT	CASRPLGGGRTEAFF
TRBV18	TRBJ1-1	.	15	TRBD1	TGTGCCAGCTCCCCCTCCTCAGGGGGGAACACTGAAGCTTTCTTT	CASSPSSGGNTEAFF
TRBV4-2	TRBJ1-1	.	14	.	TGTGCCAGCAGCCAAGGTCAGGGTGGTTCTGAAGCTTTCTTT	CASSQGQGGSEAFF
TRBV11-2	TRBJ1-2	.	16	TRBD1	TGTGCCAGCAGCCCTATACAGGGGGCCCGGAACTATGGCTACACCTTC	CASSPIQGARNYGYTF
TRBV18	TRBJ1-4	.	14	TRBD1	TGTGCCAGCTCACCTCGGGACAGTGACGAAAAACTGTTTTTT	CASSPRDSDEKLFF
TRBV7-7	TRBJ2-2	.	15	.	TGTGCCAGCAGCTTAGGGGCGCAGGGAACCGGGGAGCTGTTTTTT	CASSLGAQGTGELFF
TRBV4-1	TRBJ1-4	.	15	TRBD1	TGCGCCAGCAGCCACTCCGGGACAGGGAGTGAAAAACTGTTTTTT	CASSHSGTGSEKLFF